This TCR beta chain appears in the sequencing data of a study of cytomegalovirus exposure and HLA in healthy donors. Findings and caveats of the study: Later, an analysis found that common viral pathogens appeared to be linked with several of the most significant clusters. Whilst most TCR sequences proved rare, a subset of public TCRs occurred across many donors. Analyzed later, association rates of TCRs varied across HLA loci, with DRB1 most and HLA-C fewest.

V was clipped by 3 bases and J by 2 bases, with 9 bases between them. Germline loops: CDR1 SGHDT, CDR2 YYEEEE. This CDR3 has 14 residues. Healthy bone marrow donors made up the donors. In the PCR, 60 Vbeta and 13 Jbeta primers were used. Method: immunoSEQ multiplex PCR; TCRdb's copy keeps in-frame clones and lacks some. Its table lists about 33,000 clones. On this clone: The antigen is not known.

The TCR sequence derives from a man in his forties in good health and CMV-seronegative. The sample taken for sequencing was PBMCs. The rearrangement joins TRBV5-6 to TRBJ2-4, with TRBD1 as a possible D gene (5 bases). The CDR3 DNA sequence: TGTGCCAGCAGCTCGACAGACTCCAAAAACATTCAGTACTTC. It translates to CASSSTDSKNIQYF.